This passage covers 31 T cell receptor beta chains from one sample sequenced in a study of Graves' ophthalmopathy and Graves' hyperthyroidism. RNA transcripts were the template, and TCR beta CDR3 regions were amplified from them. Investigators did first-round RT-PCR with HTBI primers, then second-round multiplex PCR. TCRdb passed the multiplex PCR reads through MiXCR, listing each CDR3 protein once. The data hold almost 400,000 distinct CDR3 sequences, with 18% observed a single time. The specimen sequenced was peripheral blood. The origin of the receptors is a woman aged 18-29 years with Graves' ophthalmopathy.

The chain uses TRBV6-2 or TRBV6-3 and TRBJ2-7; D might be TRBD2 (5 bases). The CDR3 runs 13 residues. Per germline, CDR1 MNHEY and CDR2 SVGEGT. V was pared by 7 bases and J by 5 bases, with 15 bases between. CDR3: CASKEVAYHEQYF. CDR3 bases: TGTGCCAGCAAGGAAGTAGCGTACCACGAGCAGTACTTC.

This clonotype was observed a handful of times. The V and J genes are TRBV6-1 and TRBJ2-5; D ambiguous. In germline, CDR1 is MNHNS, CDR2 SASEGT. This CDR3 is built from 12 residues. V was cut by 8 bases and J by 5 bases, with 12 bases left in between. CDR3 in amino acids: CASASTGETQYF. CDR3 in DNA: TGTGCCAGCGCCTCGACTGGGGAGACCCAGTACTTC.

In this sample, this clonotype turned up many times. The CDR3 here is CASSLGGGSFDEQYF. CDR3 sequence (DNA): TGTGCCAGCAGCTTAGGCGGCGGGAGTTTCGACGAGCAGTACTTC. The chain is built from TRBV7-2 and TRBJ2-7, with TRBD2 matching 7 bases. The CDR3 totals 15 residues. J gave up 5 bases and V 1 base, and 8 bases lay outside the gene matches. Germline V gene sequence: CDR1 SGHTA, CDR2 FQGNSA.

This clonotype occurred many times. J is TRBJ1-1 and V is TRBV11-2; D is undetermined. This CDR3 comprises 13 residues. Germline V gives CDR1 SGHAT, CDR2 FQNNGV. Trimming removed 3 bases from V and 5 bases from J, with 10 bases in between. The DNA for the CDR3 is TGTGCCAGCAGCTTGGCGGAAAGGACTGAAGCTTTCTTT. Protein sequence: CASSLAERTEAFF.

This clonotype was picked up many times. The chain combines TRBV30 with TRBJ2-2; D is uncertain. Looked up from germline, CDR1 is GTSNPN and CDR2 is SVGIG (reference sequence). Trimming removed 3 bases from V and 6 bases from J, with 11 bases in between. The CDR3 has 13 residues. The CDR3 protein is CAWSPRRSGELFF. The CDR3, as DNA: TGTGCCTGGAGCCCCCGGCGGTCCGGGGAGCTGTTTTTT. The full variable domain, in which reference TRBV30 and TRBJ2-2 provide the parts outside the CDR3, is SQTIHQWPATLVQPVGSPLSLECTVEGTSNPNLYWYRQAAGRGLQLLFYSVGIGQISSEVPQNLSASRPQDRQFILSSKKLLLSDSGFYLCAWSPRRSGELFFGEGSRLTVL.

The sample holds many counts of this clonotype. The chain recombines TRBV27 with TRBJ2-7; 12 positions agree with TRBD2. The CDR3 length is 15 residues. V dropped 5 bases and J dropped 4; count of bases not matched to a gene: 6. Germline assignment: CDR1 MNHEY and CDR2 SMNVEV (reference sequence). In nucleotides, the CDR3 is TGTGCCAGCAGTCCCCGACTAGCGGGAGTGTACGAGCAGTACTTC. It translates to CASSPRLAGVYEQYF.

In this sample, this clonotype turned up many times. The CDR3 nucleotides read TGTGCCAGCGCTCAAGGGGACAGGGGGTCATATAGCAATCAGCCCCAGCATTTT. This encodes CASAQGDRGSYSNQPQHF. The gene calls are TRBV6-5 and TRBJ1-5, with 11 positions matching TRBD1. The CDR3 contains 18 residues. From germline, CDR1 is MNHEY and CDR2 SVGAGI. Losses at the gene ends were 8 bases for V and 0 bases for J; bases not matched to a gene: 12.

In this sample, this clonotype turned up many times. V is TRBV12-3 or TRBV12-4 and J is TRBJ2-2; D unresolved. The V and J ends lost 6 bases and 7 bases respectively, with 12 bases between them. The CDR3 sequence is 13 residues long. The CDR3 loop reads CASRPFSGGELFF. In DNA, the CDR3 is TGTGCCAGCAGGCCATTTTCAGGCGGGGAGCTGTTTTTT.

This clonotype was seen many times. The rearrangement links TRBV6-2 or TRBV6-3 to TRBJ1-2; tentatively, D is TRBD1 (5 bases). Germline CDR1 MNHEY, CDR2 SVGEGT. CDR3 length: 14 residues. Trimming removed 2 bases from V and 4 bases from J, with 11 bases in between. The CDR3 region is CASSYGGWSYGYTF. The CDR3 DNA sequence: TGTGCCAGCAGTTACGGGGGATGGAGCTATGGCTACACCTTC.

This clonotype has ten or more counts. The gene calls are TRBV6-1 and TRBJ1-1, with 7 bases matching TRBD1. This CDR3 is 15 amino acids long. J gave up 1 base and V 7 bases, and 9 bases lay outside the gene matches. Germline-derived CDR1 and CDR2 are MNHNS and SASEGT. The CDR3 DNA is TGTGCCAGCACCCAGGGGGGCAGGGGGAACACTGAAGCTTTCTTT. It is translated as CASTQGGRGNTEAFF.

The chain has TRBV28 and TRBJ1-5, with 9 bases aligning to TRBD1. The CDR3 extends over 16 amino acids. The V and J ends lost 5 bases and 7 bases, in that order; junction bases with no gene match: 12. The germline CDR1 and CDR2 sequences are MDHEN and SYDVKM. For the CDR3, the DNA is TGTGCCAGCAGTCCCTACTCCGGGACAGGGACCCAGCCCCAGCATTTT. Residues: CASSPYSGTGTQPQHF.

At least ten counts were recorded for this clonotype. V is TRBV20-1 and J is TRBJ2-7; D is unclear. CDR1 and CDR2 (germline): DFQATT, SNEGSKA (reference sequence). CDR3 length: 14 residues. Trimming removed 2 bases at V and 3 bases at J, with 14 bases between. CDR3 coding DNA: TGCAGTGCTAGATCTCAACTGGTGCGCTACGAGCAGTACTTC. Its translation is CSARSQLVRYEQYF.

Many counts were recorded for this clonotype. V is TRBV11-2 and J is TRBJ2-2; no clear D. Germline values: CDR1 SGHAT, CDR2 FQNNGV. Trimming removed 1 base from V and 7 bases from J, with 22 bases in between. CDR3 length equals 18 residues. CDR3 sequence reads: CASSLGVERVIILGELFF. The CDR3 DNA reads TGTGCCAGCAGCTTAGGAGTAGAACGGGTCATAATACTCGGGGAGCTGTTTTTT.

In this sample, this clonotype turned up many times. The chain is built from TRBV20-1 and TRBJ2-2; TRBD2 is a possible D gene (5 bases). Trimming left V 6 bases short and J 1 base short, with 15 bases between. The CDR3 has 15 amino acids. Germline CDR1 is DFQATT and CDR2 is SNEGSKA (reference sequence). CDR3 amino acids: CSADTPAGNTGELFF. The CDR3 DNA is TGCAGTGCGGATACTCCCGCGGGGAACACCGGGGAGCTGTTTTTT.

This clonotype was counted ten times or more. The chain links TRBV27 to TRBJ2-7, with D tentatively TRBD2 (5 bases). Trimming removed 6 bases from V and 0 bases from J, with 15 bases in between. CDR1 is MNHEY and CDR2 is SMNVEV in the germline V gene (reference sequence). This CDR3 region has 15 residues. CDR3 sequence reads: CASSHGLLSSYEQYF. DNA for the CDR3: TGTGCCAGCAGCCACGGACTCCTGAGCTCCTACGAGCAGTACTTC.

This clonotype occurred once. V is TRBV6-1 and J is TRBJ1-1; possible D gene TRBD1, 5 bases. There are 15 residues in the CDR3. Trimming pared 7 bases from V and 6 bases from J, leaving 21 bases between. Germline V lookup: CDR1 MNHNS, CDR2 SASEGT. The CDR3 loop is CASKILGPGVPEAFF. CDR3 in DNA: TGTGCCAGCAAAATATTGGGGCCCGGAGTCCCTGAAGCTTTCTTT.

In its sample, this clonotype was seen many times. This chain's CDR3 is CSASWLGGNTGELFF. The CDR3 DNA sequence: TGCAGTGCTAGTTGGCTCGGCGGGAACACCGGGGAGCTGTTTTTT. V and J are TRBV20-1 and TRBJ2-2; D unclear. This CDR3 contains 15 residues. CDR1 DFQATT and CDR2 SNEGSKA come from the germline V gene (reference sequence). The germline V and J ends were trimmed by 3 bases and 1 base, with 12 bases remaining between them.

This clonotype has at least ten counts. The gene calls are TRBV6-5 and TRBJ1-1; no reliable D call. Looked up from germline, CDR1 is MNHEY and CDR2 is SVGAGI. Trimming stripped 5 bases from V and 3 bases from J, with 16 bases between. The CDR3 runs to 15 residues. This chain's CDR3 is CASSPLMTRDTEAFF. CDR3 DNA: TGTGCCAGCAGTCCCTTGATGACCCGGGACACTGAAGCTTTCTTT.

This clonotype has ten or more counts. The genes are TRBV12-3 or TRBV12-4 and TRBJ2-5, with D possibly being TRBD1 (6 bases). The CDR3 totals 11 residues. The ends were cut back, 2 bases at V and 14 bases at J, with 12 bases in the middle. This chain's CDR3 is CASSLRQELYF. CDR3 sequence (DNA): TGTGCCAGCAGTTTAAGACAGGAGCTTTACTTC.

In its sample, this clonotype was seen many times. The chain joins TRBV7-2 to TRBJ2-7; D may be TRBD1 or TRBD2 (5 bases each). The CDR3 has 15 amino acids. V lost 2 bases to trimming and J lost 2 bases, with 13 bases between them. CDR1 is SGHTA, CDR2 FQGNSA, per germline. This chain's CDR3 is CASSLIVRGPYEQYF. Written as DNA, the CDR3 is TGTGCCAGCAGCTTAATTGTGAGGGGCCCCTACGAGCAGTACTTC.

There are many counts of this clonotype. The chain couples TRBV4-1 to TRBJ1-2; 7 bases align to TRBD1. The CDR3 extends over 18 amino acids. Germline CDR1 MGHRA, CDR2 YSYEKL. V lost 3 bases to trimming and J lost 6 bases; unmatched junction nucleotides: 19. CDR3 nucleotide sequence: TGCGCCAGCAGCCATCCGGACATGACAGGGCAAGAAAAGAATGGCTACACCTTC. It translates to CASSHPDMTGQEKNGYTF.

The chain combines TRBV29-1 with TRBJ1-5; D may be TRBD1 (5 bases). The germline V gene has CDR1 SQVTM and CDR2 ANQGSEA. This CDR3 comprises 12 residues. Trimming took 7 bases from V and 8 from J, leaving 15 bases between them. CDR3 bases: TGCAGCGCCCGGACGGAGGGGAAGCCCCAGCATTTT. It encodes CSARTEGKPQHF.

The CDR3 is CASSLQGWGTGELFF. Here the CDR3 DNA reads TGTGCCAGCAGCTTACAGGGGTGGGGCACCGGGGAGCTGTTTTTT. The V gene is TRBV11-2, the J gene TRBJ2-2; weak D call: TRBD1 (6 bases). The CDR3 has 15 residues. CDR1 SGHAT and CDR2 FQNNGV come from the germline V gene. V was cut by 2 bases and J by 4 bases, with 11 bases left in between.

This clonotype was detected many times. The junction differs from germline at one of its ends, possibly a read error. The genes are TRBV4-1 and TRBJ2-5; no firm D call. The CDR3 is 16 residues long. The germline CDR1 and CDR2 sequences are MGHRA and YSYEKL. DNA of the CDR3: TGCACCAGCAGCCAAGATCTTGGATCTCAAGGAGAGACCCAGTACTTC. It specifies CTSSQDLGSQGETQYF.

This clonotype was found many times. V usage is TRBV6-1 and J usage is TRBJ1-5; D possibly corresponds to TRBD1 (5 bases). Germline values: CDR1 MNHNS, CDR2 SASEGT. Trimming took off 6 bases at V and 3 bases at J, with 18 bases between the two ends. The CDR3 extends over 16 amino acids. CDR3 bases: TGTGCCAGCAGGGCCATATCTGGACACTCCAATCAGCCCCAGCATTTT. This sequence encodes CASRAISGHSNQPQHF.

V gene TRBV28 combines with J gene TRBJ1-1; D uncertain. Germline loops: CDR1 MDHEN, CDR2 SYDVKM. The CDR3 is 14 amino acids. Trimming left V 6 bases short and J 1 base short, with 12 bases between. CDR3 DNA sequence: TGTGCCAGCAGCTCTCGGTTGGGGAACACTGAAGCTTTCTTT. Translating it yields CASSSRLGNTEAFF.

Ten or more counts support this clonotype. The chain uses TRBV5-1 and TRBJ2-7; D might be TRBD2 (5 bases). Trimming shortened V by 0 bases and J by 3 bases, and 13 bases separated the two germline ends. Germline CDR1 is SGHRS and CDR2 is YFSETQ. The CDR3 has 15 amino acids. The CDR3 bases are TGCGCCAGCAGCTTGGAGGGTCAGCGGAACTACGAGCAGTACTTC. Protein product: CASSLEGQRNYEQYF.

This clonotype was counted many times. The chain uses TRBV7-2 and TRBJ2-7; D might be TRBD2 (6 bases). The ends were cut back, 3 bases at V and 4 bases at J, with 13 bases in the middle. Germline V gene lookup returns CDR1 SGHTA and CDR2 FQGNSA. The CDR3 is 14 amino acids. CDR3 in DNA: TGTGCCAGCAGCTTGCAAGTGGGACTTTACGAGCAGTACTTC. Translation gives CASSLQVGLYEQYF.

This clonotype appeared many times. This chain connects TRBV28 to TRBJ2-5; no firm D call. Germline lookup yields CDR1 MDHEN and CDR2 SYDVKM. The CDR3 has 14 amino acids. V gave up 3 bases and J gave up 3 bases, with 11 bases separating them. The CDR3 here is CASSLWGSEETQYF. In DNA form, the CDR3 reads TGTGCCAGCAGTTTGTGGGGTTCCGAAGAGACCCAGTACTTC.

The J gene is TRBJ1-5, the V gene TRBV6-1, with 11 bases matching TRBD1. This CDR3 contains 16 residues. CDR1 and CDR2 from the germline V gene are MNHNS and SASEGT. After removal of 8 bases from V and 3 bases from J, the junction contained 9 bases not matched to a gene. The CDR3 spells CASWPGTGGVNQPQHF. CDR3 sequence (DNA): TGTGCCAGCTGGCCCGGGACAGGGGGGGTCAATCAGCCCCAGCATTTT.

This clonotype has a count of ten or more. The V call is TRBV12-3 or TRBV12-4, the J call TRBJ2-6; 12 nucleotides match TRBD1. The V and J ends lost 6 bases and 0 bases, in that order; junction bases with no gene match: 6. CDR3 size: 18 residues. CDR3 in amino acids: CASRLGQGAGSGANVLTF. Here the CDR3 DNA reads TGTGCCAGCAGGTTGGGACAGGGGGCGGGCTCTGGGGCCAACGTCCTGACTTTC.